A selection of T cell receptor beta chains follows, all from one sample in a study of blood T cell repertoires in COVID-19. Assay used: immunoSEQ multiplex PCR; TCRdb lists only in-frame clones, some missing. Of over 100,000 clones listed, roughly 81% are singletons. The sequenced material came from peripheral blood. These receptors all stem from a man aged 35-49 years with acute or convalescent COVID-19. Both conserved end residues are part of each CDR3. The D gene is left open where the match is weak. Rows may omit the clone size; those that give it use once, few, many or a size class.

J	D	V	size	CDR3	DNA
TRBJ1-1	-	TRBV7-2	-	CASSLDTDMAFF	TGTGCCAGCAGCTTGGACACAGATATGGCTTTCTTT
TRBJ2-6	TRBD2	TRBV27	-	CASSRSGLAGNSGANVLTF	TGTGCCAGCAGCCGCTCCGGACTAGCGGGAAACTCTGGGGCCAACGTCCTGACTTTC
TRBJ1-5	-	TRBV6-4	-	CASRTPGMGPQHF	TGTGCCAGCAGGACTCCAGGGATGGGGCCCCAGCATTTT
TRBJ1-5	TRBD1	TRBV4-2	-	CASSVGTEGWAQHF	TGTGCCAGCAGCGTCGGGACAGAGGGGTGGGCCCAGCATTTT
TRBJ2-7	-	TRBV7-2	-	CASSLSGTSSLEQYF	TGTGCCAGCAGCTTGTCCGGGACTTCATCTTTAGAGCAGTACTTC
TRBJ1-1	-	TRBV5-1	-	CASSLGTPRFAEAFF	TGCGCCAGCAGCTTGGGAACCCCTAGGTTCGCTGAAGCTTTCTTT
TRBJ1-2	-	TRBV6-5	-	CASIRNFYGYTF	TGTGCCAGCATCCGAAACTTCTATGGCTACACCTTC
TRBJ2-1	-	TRBV7-2	-	CASSLVAGASYNEQFF	TGTGCCAGCAGCTTAGTTGCGGGGGCATCCTACAATGAGCAGTTCTTC
TRBJ1-5	TRBD1	TRBV25-1	-	CASSEWDRDQPQHF	TGTGCCAGCAGTGAATGGGACAGAGATCAGCCCCAGCATTTT
TRBJ2-3	-	TRBV20-1	-	CSARVDGTQYF	TGCAGTGCTCGGGTAGACGGTACGCAGTATTTT
TRBJ2-5	-	TRBV11-2	-	CASSLIPRGIETQYF	TGTGCCAGCAGCTTAATCCCCAGGGGAATAGAGACCCAGTACTTC
TRBJ1-6	TRBD1	TRBV9	-	CASSGRLDRGNSPLHF	TGTGCCAGCAGCGGGAGATTGGACAGGGGAAATTCACCCCTCCACTTT
TRBJ2-7	-	TRBV5-8	-	CASTKERLLGYEQYF	TGTGCCAGCACCAAGGAGCGACTCCTGGGTTACGAGCAGTACTTC
TRBJ2-7	TRBD1	TRBV28	-	CASRRDRAGEQYF	TGTGCCAGCAGGCGGGACAGGGCCGGTGAGCAGTACTTC
TRBJ2-1	TRBD2	TRBV30	-	CAWSESSGSLQFF	TGTGCCTGGAGTGAGTCTAGCGGGAGTCTGCAGTTCTTC
TRBJ2-3	-	TRBV11-2	-	CASRKQGTSTDTQYF	TGTGCCAGCAGGAAACAGGGCACTAGCACAGATACGCAGTATTTT
TRBJ2-3	TRBD2	TRBV4-2	-	CASKRGGSTDTQYF	TGTGCCAGTAAGCGGGGGGGGAGCACAGATACGCAGTATTTT
TRBJ2-1	TRBD2	TRBV27	-	CASSFGDYSYNEQFF	TGTGCCAGCAGTTTTGGGGACTACTCCTACAATGAGCAGTTCTTC
TRBJ1-1	-	TRBV11-2	once	CASGGFGLNTEAFF	TGTGCCAGCGGGGGGTTCGGGTTGAACACTGAAGCTTTCTTT
TRBJ2-5	-	TRBV4-2	-	CASSQVQGQGTQYF	TGTGCCAGCAGCCAAGTACAGGGTCAAGGGACCCAGTACTTC
TRBJ2-1	TRBD2	TRBV6-5	-	CASRAGLAAYNEQFF	TGTGCCAGCAGGGCGGGACTAGCGGCCTACAATGAGCAGTTCTTC
TRBJ2-7	-	TRBV7-8	-	CASSPGLGGHDMVSGYEQYF	TGTGCCAGCAGCCCTGGTCTGGGAGGCCACGACATGGTATCCGGCTACGAGCAGTACTTC
TRBJ2-1	-	TRBV15	few	CATSRERPGIYNEQFF	TGTGCCACCAGCAGAGAGCGGCCGGGGATCTACAATGAGCAGTTCTTC
TRBJ1-2	-	TRBV6-6	-	CASSYSTLDGYTF	TGTGCCAGCAGTTACTCCACTCTGGATGGCTACACCTTC
TRBJ1-2	-	TRBV5-1	-	CASSPLGGEYGYTF	TGCGCCAGCAGCCCCTTAGGAGGAGAATATGGCTACACCTTC
TRBJ2-7	-	TRBV11-2	-	CASSVGVEREQYF	TGTGCCAGCAGCGTAGGCGTGGAGAGGGAGCAGTACTTC
TRBJ2-3	TRBD2	TRBV19	-	CASSTSGSDTQYF	TGTGCCAGTAGCACGAGCGGGAGTGATACGCAGTATTTT
TRBJ2-7	TRBD1	TRBV5-1	-	CASSLAVGTVSYEQYF	TGCGCCAGCAGCTTGGCCGTCGGGACAGTCTCCTACGAGCAGTACTTC
TRBJ2-7	TRBD2	TRBV11-2	few	CASSRTSGDSYEQYF	TGTGCCAGCAGCCGGACTAGCGGGGATTCCTACGAGCAGTACTTC
TRBJ2-7	-	TRBV27	-	CASSPTHRDQTYEQYF	TGTGCCAGCAGCCCCACCCACAGGGACCAGACCTACGAGCAGTACTTC
TRBJ2-3	TRBD2	TRBV11-2	once	CASSLVLAGITDTQYF	TGTGCCAGCAGCTTAGTCCTAGCGGGGATCACAGATACGCAGTATTTT
TRBJ1-4	TRBD1	TRBV5-1	-	CASSLDGTGSEKLFF	TGCGCCAGCAGCTTGGATGGGACAGGCTCCGAAAAACTGTTTTTT
TRBJ2-7	-	TRBV11-2	few	CASSLFGGDYEQYF	TGTGCCAGCAGCTTATTTGGCGGCGACTACGAGCAGTACTTC
TRBJ2-3	TRBD2	TRBV7-8	-	CASSLGGGLAGFFGTDTQYF	TGTGCCAGCAGCTTAGGCGGCGGACTAGCGGGGTTTTTCGGCACAGATACGCAGTATTTT
TRBJ1-5	-	TRBV12-3/TRBV12-4	once	CAGENQPQHF	TGTGCCGGTGAGAATCAGCCCCAGCATTTT
TRBJ2-3	-	TRBV28	-	CASSPSQGRAYRSTDTQYF	TGTGCCAGCAGTCCGTCCCAGGGAAGGGCCTACCGTAGCACAGATACGCAGTATTTT
TRBJ1-2	TRBD1	TRBV7-2	-	CASSSTRTGWYGYTF	TGTGCCAGCAGCTCCACCCGGACAGGGTGGTATGGCTACACCTTC
TRBJ1-5	-	TRBV6-4	-	CASSATPGGQPQHF	TGTGCCAGCAGTGCCACCCCGGGGGGTCAGCCCCAGCATTTT
TRBJ1-3	-	TRBV21-1	-	CATSKGAAFLSGNTIYF	TGTGCCACCTCTAAAGGGGCCGCCTTTCTTTCTGGAAACACCATATATTTT
TRBJ2-2	TRBD2	TRBV11-3	-	CASRKGGTGELFF	TGTGCCAGCAGAAAGGGAGGGACCGGGGAGCTGTTTTTT
TRBJ2-1	-	TRBV7-9	-	CASSLASGNEQFF	TGTGCCAGCAGCTTAGCGTCGGGGAATGAGCAGTTCTTC
TRBJ1-3	-	TRBV7-8	-	CASSPGHTGNTIYF	TGTGCCAGCAGTCCCGGACATACTGGAAACACCATATATTTT
TRBJ2-5	-	TRBV24-1	-	CATSDPGHHQETQYF	TGTGCCACCAGTGACCCGGGACACCACCAAGAGACCCAGTACTTC
TRBJ2-3	-	TRBV7-9	-	CASSLAGAGTDTQYF	TGTGCCAGCAGCTTAGCGGGAGCCGGCACAGATACGCAGTATTTT
TRBJ2-1	TRBD2	TRBV18	-	CASSPGLASDEQFF	TGTGCCAGCTCACCGGGACTAGCGTCGGATGAGCAGTTCTTC
TRBJ2-1	TRBD1	TRBV19	-	CASRNQPGGLNEQFF	TGTGCCAGTAGAAACCAGCCAGGGGGCCTCAATGAGCAGTTCTTC
TRBJ1-4	-	TRBV30	-	CAWSVLKGANEKLFF	TGTGCCTGGAGTGTATTGAAGGGGGCTAATGAAAAACTGTTTTTT
TRBJ2-6	TRBD1	TRBV29-1	-	CSVGDRGSGANVLTF	TGCAGCGTTGGGGACAGGGGATCTGGGGCCAACGTCCTGACTTTC